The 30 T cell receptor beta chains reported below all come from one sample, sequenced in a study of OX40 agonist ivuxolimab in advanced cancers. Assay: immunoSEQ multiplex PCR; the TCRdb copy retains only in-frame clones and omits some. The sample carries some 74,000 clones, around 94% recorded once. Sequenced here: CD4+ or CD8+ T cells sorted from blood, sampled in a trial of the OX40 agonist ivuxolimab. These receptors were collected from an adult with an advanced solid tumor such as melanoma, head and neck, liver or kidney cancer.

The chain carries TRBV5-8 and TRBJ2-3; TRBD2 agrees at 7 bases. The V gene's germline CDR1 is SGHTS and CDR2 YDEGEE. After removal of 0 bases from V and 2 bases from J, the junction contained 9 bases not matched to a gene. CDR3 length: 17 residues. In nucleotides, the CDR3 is TGTGCCAGCAGCTTGGCGTGGCGGGAGTATGTCACAGATACGCAGTATTTT. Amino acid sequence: CASSLAWREYVTDTQYF. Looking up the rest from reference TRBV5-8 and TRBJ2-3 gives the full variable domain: EAGVTQSPTHLIKTRGQQATLRCSPISGHTSVYWYQQALGLGLQFLLWYDEGEERNRGNFPPRFSGRQFPNYSSELNVNALELEDSALYLCASSLAWREYVTDTQYFGPGTRLTVL.

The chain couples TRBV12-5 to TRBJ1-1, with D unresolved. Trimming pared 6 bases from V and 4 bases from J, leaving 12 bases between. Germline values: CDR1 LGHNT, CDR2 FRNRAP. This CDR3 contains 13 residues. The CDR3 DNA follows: TGTGCTAGTGGCCCCTCAGGAGCCACTGAAGCTTTCTTT. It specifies CASGPSGATEAFF.

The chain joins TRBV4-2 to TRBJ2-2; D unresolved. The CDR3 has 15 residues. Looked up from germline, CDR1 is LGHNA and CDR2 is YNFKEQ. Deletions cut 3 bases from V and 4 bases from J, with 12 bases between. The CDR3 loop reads CASSQIEPSTGELFF. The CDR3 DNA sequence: TGTGCCAGCAGCCAGATAGAACCTAGCACCGGGGAGCTGTTTTTT.

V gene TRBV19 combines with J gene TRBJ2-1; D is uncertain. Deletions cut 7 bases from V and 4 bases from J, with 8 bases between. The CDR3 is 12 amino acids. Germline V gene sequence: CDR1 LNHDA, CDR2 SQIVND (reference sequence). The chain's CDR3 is CASKQGYNEQFF. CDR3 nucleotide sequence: TGTGCCAGTAAACAAGGATACAATGAGCAGTTCTTC. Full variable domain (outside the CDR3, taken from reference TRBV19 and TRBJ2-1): DGGITQSPKYLFRKEGQNVTLSCEQNLNHDAMYWYRQDPGQGLRLIYYSQIVNDFQKGDIAEGYSVSREKKESFPLTVTSAQKNPTAFYLCASKQGYNEQFFGPGTRLTVL.

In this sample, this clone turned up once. CDR3 protein: CASSVLTGDNEQFF. The CDR3 nucleotides read TGTGCCAGCAGTGTACTGACAGGGGACAATGAGCAGTTCTTC. This sequence joins TRBV27 and TRBJ2-1, with TRBD1 matching over 8 bases. From germline, CDR1 is MNHEY and CDR2 SMNVEV (reference sequence). The V segment lost 5 bases and the J segment 5 bases; nucleotides outside the gene matches: 5. This CDR3 region has 14 residues.

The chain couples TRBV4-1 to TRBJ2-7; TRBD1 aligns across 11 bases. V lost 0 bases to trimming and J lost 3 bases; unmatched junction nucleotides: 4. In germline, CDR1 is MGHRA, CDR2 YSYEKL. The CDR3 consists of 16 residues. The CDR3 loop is CASSQDRGTGGYEQYF. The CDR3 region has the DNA TGCGCCAGCAGCCAAGATCGAGGGACAGGGGGCTACGAGCAGTACTTC.

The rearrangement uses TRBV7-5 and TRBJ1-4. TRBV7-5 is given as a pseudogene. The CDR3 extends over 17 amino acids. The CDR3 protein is CARSPYLHSATNEKLFF. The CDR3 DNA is TGTGCCAGAAGCCCATACCTTCACAGCGCAACTAATGAAAAACTGTTTTTT.

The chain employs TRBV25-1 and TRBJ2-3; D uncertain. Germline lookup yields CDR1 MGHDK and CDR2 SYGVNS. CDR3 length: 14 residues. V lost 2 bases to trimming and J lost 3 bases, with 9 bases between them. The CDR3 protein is CASSEDTWTDTQYF. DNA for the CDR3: TGTGCCAGCAGTGAAGATACGTGGACAGATACGCAGTATTTT.

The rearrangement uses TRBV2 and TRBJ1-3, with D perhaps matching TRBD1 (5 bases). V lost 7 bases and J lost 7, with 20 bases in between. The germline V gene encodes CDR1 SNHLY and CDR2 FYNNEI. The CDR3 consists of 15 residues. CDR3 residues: CASTEEGDLGNTIYF. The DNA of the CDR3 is TGTGCCAGCACCGAAGAAGGGGACTTAGGGAACACCATATATTTT.

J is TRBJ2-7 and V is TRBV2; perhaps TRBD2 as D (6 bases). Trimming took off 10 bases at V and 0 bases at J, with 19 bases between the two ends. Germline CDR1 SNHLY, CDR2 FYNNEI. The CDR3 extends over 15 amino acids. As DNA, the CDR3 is TGTGCCACCTCGGAGGGAGCGGCGAGCTCCTACGAGCAGTACTTC. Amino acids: CATSEGAASSYEQYF.

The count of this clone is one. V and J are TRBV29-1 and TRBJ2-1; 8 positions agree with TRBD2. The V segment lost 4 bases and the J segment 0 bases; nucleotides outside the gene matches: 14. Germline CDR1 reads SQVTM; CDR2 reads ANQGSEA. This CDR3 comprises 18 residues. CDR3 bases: TGCAGCGTTGTACTAGCGGCAACCATCCCCTTCTCCTACAATGAGCAGTTCTTC. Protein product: CSVVLAATIPFSYNEQFF.

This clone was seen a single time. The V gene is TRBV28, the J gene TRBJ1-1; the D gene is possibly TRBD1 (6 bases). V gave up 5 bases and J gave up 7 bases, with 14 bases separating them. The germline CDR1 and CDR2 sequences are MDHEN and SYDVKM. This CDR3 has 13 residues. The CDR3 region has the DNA TGTGCCAGCAGTCACATCAGGGGAATTGAAGCTTTCTTT. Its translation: CASSHIRGIEAFF.

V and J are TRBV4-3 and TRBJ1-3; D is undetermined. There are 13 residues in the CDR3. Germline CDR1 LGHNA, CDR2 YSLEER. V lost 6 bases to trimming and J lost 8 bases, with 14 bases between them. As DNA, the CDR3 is TGCGCCAGCAGTTCAGCTTCGGTGGACACCATATATTTT. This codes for CASSSASVDTIYF.

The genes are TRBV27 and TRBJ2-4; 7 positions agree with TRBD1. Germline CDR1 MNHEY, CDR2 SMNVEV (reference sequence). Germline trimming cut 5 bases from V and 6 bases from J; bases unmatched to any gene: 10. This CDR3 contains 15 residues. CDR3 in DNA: TGTGCCAGCAGTGACATAGCCAGGGGGAGAAACATTCAGTACTTC. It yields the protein CASSDIARGRNIQYF.

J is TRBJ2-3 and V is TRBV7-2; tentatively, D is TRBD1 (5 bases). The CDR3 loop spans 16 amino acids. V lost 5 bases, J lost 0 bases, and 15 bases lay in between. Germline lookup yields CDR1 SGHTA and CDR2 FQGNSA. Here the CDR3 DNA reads TGTGCCAGCAGCCACCCGACAGATCTGAGCACAGATACGCAGTATTTT. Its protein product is CASSHPTDLSTDTQYF. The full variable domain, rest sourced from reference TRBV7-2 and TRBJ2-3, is GAGVSQSPSNKVTEKGKDVELRCDPISGHTALYWYRQSLGQGLEFLIYFQGNSAPDKSGLPSDRFSAERTGGSVSTLTIQRTQQEDSAVYLCASSHPTDLSTDTQYFGPGTRLTVL.

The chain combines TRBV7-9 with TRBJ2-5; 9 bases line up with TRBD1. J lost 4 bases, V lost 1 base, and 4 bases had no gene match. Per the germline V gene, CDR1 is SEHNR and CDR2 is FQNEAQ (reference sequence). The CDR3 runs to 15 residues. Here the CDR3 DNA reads TGTGCCAGCAGCTTAGGGACAGGGGCTCGAGAGACCCAGTACTTC. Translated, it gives CASSLGTGARETQYF.

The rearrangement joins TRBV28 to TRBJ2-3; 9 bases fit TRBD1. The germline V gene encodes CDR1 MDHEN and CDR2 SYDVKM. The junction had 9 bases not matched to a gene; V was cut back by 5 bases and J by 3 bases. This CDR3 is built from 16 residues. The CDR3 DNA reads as TGTGCCAGCAGTCCGCCCTGGGGACAGGGTACAGATACGCAGTATTTT. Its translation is CASSPPWGQGTDTQYF.

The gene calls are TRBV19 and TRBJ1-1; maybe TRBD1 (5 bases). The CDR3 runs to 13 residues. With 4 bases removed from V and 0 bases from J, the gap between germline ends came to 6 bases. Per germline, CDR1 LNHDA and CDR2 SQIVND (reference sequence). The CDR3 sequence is CASSRTLNTEAFF. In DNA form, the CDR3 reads TGTGCCAGTAGTAGGACACTGAACACTGAAGCTTTCTTT.

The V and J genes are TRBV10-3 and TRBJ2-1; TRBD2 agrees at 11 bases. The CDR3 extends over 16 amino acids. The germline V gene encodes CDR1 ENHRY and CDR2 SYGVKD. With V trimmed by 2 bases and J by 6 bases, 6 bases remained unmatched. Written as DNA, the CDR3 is TGTGCCATCAGTGAGCCGACTAGCGGGGAGCCCAATGAGCAGTTCTTC. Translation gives CAISEPTSGEPNEQFF.

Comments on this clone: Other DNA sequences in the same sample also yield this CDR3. The CDR3 sequence: CASSIGNQPQHF. DNA for the CDR3: TGTGCCAGTAGTATAGGCAATCAGCCCCAGCATTTT. The V and J genes are TRBV19 and TRBJ1-5; D is ambiguous. The germline gives CDR1 LNHDA, CDR2 SQIVND (reference sequence). This CDR3 is built from 12 residues. Trimming pared 1 base from V and 2 bases from J, leaving 0 bases between.

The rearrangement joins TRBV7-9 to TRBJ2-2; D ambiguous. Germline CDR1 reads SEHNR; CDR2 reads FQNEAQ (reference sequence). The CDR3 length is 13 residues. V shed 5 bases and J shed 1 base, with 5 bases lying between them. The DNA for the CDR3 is TGTGCCAGCAGCCCGCTGAACACCGGGGAGCTGTTTTTT. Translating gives CASSPLNTGELFF.

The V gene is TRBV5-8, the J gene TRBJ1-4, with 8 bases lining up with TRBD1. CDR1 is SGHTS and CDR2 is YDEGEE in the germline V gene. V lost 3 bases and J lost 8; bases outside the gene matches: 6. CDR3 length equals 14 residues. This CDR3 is CASSWGQVGEKLFF. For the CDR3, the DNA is TGTGCCAGCAGCTGGGGACAGGTTGGGGAAAAACTGTTTTTT.

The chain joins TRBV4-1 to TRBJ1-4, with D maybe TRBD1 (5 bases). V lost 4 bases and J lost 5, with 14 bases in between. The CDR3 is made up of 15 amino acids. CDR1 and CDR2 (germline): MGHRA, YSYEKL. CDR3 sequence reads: CASSPTIDRNEKLFF. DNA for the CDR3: TGCGCCAGCAGCCCTACCATCGACAGAAATGAAAAACTGTTTTTT.

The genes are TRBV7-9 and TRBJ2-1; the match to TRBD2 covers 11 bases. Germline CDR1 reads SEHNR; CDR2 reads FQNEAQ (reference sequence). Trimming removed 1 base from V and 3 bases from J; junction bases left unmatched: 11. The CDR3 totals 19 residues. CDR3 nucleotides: TGTGCCAGCAGCTTAGAGGGTTTAGCGGGAGGGCCGGGCTACAATGAGCAGTTCTTC. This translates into CASSLEGLAGGPGYNEQFF.

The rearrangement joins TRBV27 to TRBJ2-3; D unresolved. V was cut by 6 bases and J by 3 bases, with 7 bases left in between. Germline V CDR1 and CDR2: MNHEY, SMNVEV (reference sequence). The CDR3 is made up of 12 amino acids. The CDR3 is CASRGHTDTQYF. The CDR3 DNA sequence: TGTGCCAGCAGAGGCCATACAGATACGCAGTATTTT.

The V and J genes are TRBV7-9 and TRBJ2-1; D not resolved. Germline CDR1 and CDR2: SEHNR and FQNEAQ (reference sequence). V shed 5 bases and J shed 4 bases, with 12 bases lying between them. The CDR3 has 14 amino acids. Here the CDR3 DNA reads TGTGCCAGCAGCCCTCTGGACGGATACAATGAGCAGTTCTTC. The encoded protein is CASSPLDGYNEQFF.

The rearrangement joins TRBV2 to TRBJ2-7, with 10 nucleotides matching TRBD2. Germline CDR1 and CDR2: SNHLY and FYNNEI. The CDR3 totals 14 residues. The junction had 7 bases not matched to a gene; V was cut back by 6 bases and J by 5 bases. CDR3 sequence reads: CASRGASGGHEQYF. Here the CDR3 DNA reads TGTGCCAGCAGGGGGGCTAGCGGGGGTCACGAGCAGTACTTC.

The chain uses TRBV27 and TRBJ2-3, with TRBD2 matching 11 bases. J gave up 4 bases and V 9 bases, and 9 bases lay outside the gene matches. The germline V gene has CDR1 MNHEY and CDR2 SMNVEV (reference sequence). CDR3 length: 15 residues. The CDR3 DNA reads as TGTGCCAGTAGGGAATTAGCGGGAGGGGCAGATACGCAGTATTTT. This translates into CASRELAGGADTQYF.

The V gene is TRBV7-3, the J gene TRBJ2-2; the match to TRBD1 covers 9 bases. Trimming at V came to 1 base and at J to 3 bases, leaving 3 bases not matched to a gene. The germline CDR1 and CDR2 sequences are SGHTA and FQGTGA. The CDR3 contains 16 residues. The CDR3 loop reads CASSLKRTGDTGELFF. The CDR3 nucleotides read TGTGCCAGCAGCTTAAAGAGGACAGGGGACACCGGGGAGCTGTTTTTT.

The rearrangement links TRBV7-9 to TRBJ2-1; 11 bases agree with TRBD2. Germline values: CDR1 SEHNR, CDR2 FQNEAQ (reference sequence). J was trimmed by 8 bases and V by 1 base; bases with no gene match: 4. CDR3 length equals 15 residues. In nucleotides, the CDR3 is TGTGCCAGCAGCTTAGGACTAGCGGGATGGGATGAGCAGTTCTTC. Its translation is CASSLGLAGWDEQFF.